The 28 T cell receptor beta chains listed next were all sequenced from one sample in a study of blood T cell repertoires in COVID-19. TCRdb keeps only in-frame clones here, not all; method: immunoSEQ multiplex PCR. In the table there are about 160,000 clones, roughly 74% of which are singletons. The sample was peripheral blood. The receptors stem from a woman older than 75 with acute or convalescent COVID-19.

The CDR3 loop is CASVHRGGNTEAFF. The DNA of the CDR3 is TGTGCCAGCGTCCACAGGGGGGGAAACACTGAAGCTTTCTTT. V usage is TRBV3-1 (or the pseudogene TRBV3-2) and J usage is TRBJ1-1, with 8 bases that match TRBD1. This CDR3 is 14 amino acids long. V was pared by 8 bases and J by 2 bases, with 7 bases of the junction left unmatched. Germline values: CDR1 LGHDT, CDR2 YNNKEL (reference sequence).

At least ten counts were recorded for this clone. V and J are TRBV3-1 (or the pseudogene TRBV3-2) and TRBJ2-1; the match to TRBD2 covers 13 bases. Per germline, CDR1 LGHDT and CDR2 YNNKEL (reference sequence). After removal of 5 bases from V and 5 bases from J, the junction contained 6 bases not matched to a gene. This CDR3 has 16 amino acids. The DNA for the CDR3 is TGTGCCAGCAGCGGACTAGCGGGGGCCCATGACAATGAGCAGTTCTTC. Its translation is CASSGLAGAHDNEQFF.

DNA of the CDR3: TGCGCCAGCAGGCGGAGTAGCTCTGGGGCCAACGTCCTGACTTTC. Residues: CASRRSSSGANVLTF. The V call is TRBV5-1, the J call TRBJ2-6; D not certain. Germline V gene sequence: CDR1 SGHRS, CDR2 YFSETQ. This CDR3 comprises 15 residues. Trimming shortened V by 5 bases and J by 0 bases, and 9 bases separated the two germline ends.

The chain recombines TRBV19 with TRBJ2-7; TRBD2 aligns across 7 bases. The CDR3 totals 17 residues. Germline-derived CDR1 and CDR2 are LNHDA and SQIVND (reference sequence). Trimming cost V 6 bases and J 0 bases; bases outside gene matches: 14. The CDR3 DNA reads TGTGCCAGTAGCCCTGGGGGAGCTAGCGGTAGCTCCTACGAGCAGTACTTC. Protein: CASSPGGASGSSYEQYF.

This clone was seen only a few times. The V and J genes are TRBV7-8 and TRBJ2-7; 9 bases are shared with TRBD2. V shed 3 bases, J shed 0 bases, and the junction held 0 bases outside the gene matches. Germline loops: CDR1 SGHVS, CDR2 FQNEAQ. The CDR3 runs to 14 residues. The CDR3 spells CASSLTSGSYEQYF. As DNA, the CDR3 is TGTGCCAGCAGCTTGACTAGCGGCTCCTACGAGCAGTACTTC.

This clone was detected only a few times. The CDR3 reads CASSFGRDYEQYF. The CDR3 bases are TGCGCCAGCAGCTTTGGCAGGGACTACGAGCAGTACTTC. The chain joins TRBV5-1 to TRBJ2-7; the D gene is possibly TRBD1 (5 bases). V lost 2 bases to trimming and J lost 3 bases, with 9 bases between them. The CDR3 is made up of 13 amino acids. Looked up from germline, CDR1 is SGHRS and CDR2 is YFSETQ.

The V call is TRBV5-4, the J call TRBJ2-6; D perhaps matches TRBD1 (5 bases). The CDR3 runs to 16 residues. Trimming stripped 4 bases from V and 0 bases from J, with 11 bases between. Germline CDR1 and CDR2: SGHNT and YYREEE (reference sequence). Here the CDR3 DNA reads TGTGCCAGCAGCCCCACAGGAGACTCTGGGGCCAACGTCCTGACTTTC. Protein product: CASSPTGDSGANVLTF.

The chain couples TRBV15 to TRBJ1-1; D might be TRBD1 (6 bases). CDR1 and CDR2 from the germline V gene are LNHNV and YYDKDF (reference sequence). This CDR3 comprises 16 residues. The V gene lost 4 bases and the J gene lost 3 bases, with 18 bases spanning the gap. DNA for the CDR3: TGTGCCACCAGCATTCCAGGACAGCCCCGGGACACTGAAGCTTTCTTT. This gives the protein CATSIPGQPRDTEAFF.

The genes are TRBV5-1 and TRBJ2-1, with TRBD2 matching 12 bases. The CDR3 length is 16 residues. Germline CDR1 and CDR2: SGHRS and YFSETQ. V lost 4 bases, J lost 1 base, and 3 bases stayed unmatched. The CDR3 region has the DNA TGCGCCAGCAGCGCCCTAGCGGGGGGGTCCTACAATGAGCAGTTCTTC. The encoded protein is CASSALAGGSYNEQFF.

The V call is TRBV4-2, the J call TRBJ1-5; 7 nucleotides agree with TRBD1. The CDR3 extends over 15 amino acids. V lost 4 bases, J lost 5 bases, and 8 bases stayed unmatched. Germline lookup yields CDR1 LGHNA and CDR2 YNFKEQ. The CDR3 reads CASSLFGQGDQPQHF. CDR3 DNA: TGTGCCAGCAGCCTATTTGGTCAGGGGGATCAGCCCCAGCATTTT.

The rearrangement links TRBV6-1 to TRBJ2-5; D unclear. Per germline, CDR1 MNHNS and CDR2 SASEGT. V lost 3 bases to trimming and J lost 1 base, with 6 bases between them. This CDR3 has 13 residues. The CDR3 bases are TGTGCCAGCAGTGATTACTCCCAAGAGACCCAGTACTTC. This translates into CASSDYSQETQYF.

This chain uses TRBV10-1 with TRBJ1-2, with 7 bases matching TRBD1. The CDR3 totals 13 residues. CDR1 WNHNN and CDR2 SYGVQD come from the germline V gene (reference sequence). V shed 4 bases, J shed 5 bases, and the junction held 4 bases outside the gene matches. The CDR3 sequence: CASSAGGPYGYTF. DNA of the CDR3: TGCGCCAGCAGTGCAGGGGGTCCGTATGGCTACACCTTC.

This chain joins TRBV11-2 and TRBJ2-3, with 10 nucleotides matching TRBD2. V lost 1 base to trimming and J lost 5 bases; unmatched junction nucleotides: 6. This CDR3 comprises 16 residues. Germline values: CDR1 SGHAT, CDR2 FQNNGV. The CDR3 nucleotides read TGTGCCAGCAGCTTAGTTCTAGCGGGAGCCGGAGATACGCAGTATTTT. Encoded protein: CASSLVLAGAGDTQYF.

The chain combines TRBV3-1 (or the pseudogene TRBV3-2) with TRBJ1-4; possible D gene TRBD1, 5 bases. V was clipped by 4 bases and J by 4 bases, with 10 bases between them. The CDR3 runs to 14 residues. Germline V CDR1 and CDR2: LGHDT, YNNKEL (reference sequence). The CDR3 DNA reads TGTGCCAGCAGCCTGGGGGGGGATAATGAAAAACTGTTTTTT. Translated: CASSLGGDNEKLFF.

In this sample, this clone turned up many times. The V call is TRBV7-9, the J call TRBJ1-4; tentatively, D is TRBD1 (6 bases). This CDR3 contains 13 residues. V was shortened by 5 bases and J by 8 bases, with 12 bases between the two germline ends. CDR1 is SEHNR, CDR2 FQNEAQ, per germline (reference sequence). The CDR3 sequence: CASSDGGPEKLFF. The CDR3 DNA reads TGTGCCAGCAGCGACGGGGGGCCCGAAAAACTGTTTTTT.

The gene calls are TRBV27 and TRBJ2-2, with 11 nucleotides matching TRBD1. The CDR3 spans 17 residues. Trimming took 6 bases from V and 4 from J; bases not matched to a gene: 10. The germline V gene has CDR1 MNHEY and CDR2 SMNVEV (reference sequence). The CDR3 nucleotides are TGTGCCAGCAGAAACCGCGGACAGGGGGCGCGCACCGGGGAGCTGTTTTTT. Amino acid sequence: CASRNRGQGARTGELFF.

J is TRBJ2-6 and V is TRBV27; 9 bases line up with TRBD1. V dropped 6 bases and J dropped 2; count of bases not matched to a gene: 5. CDR3 length: 16 amino acids. Germline CDR1 is MNHEY and CDR2 is SMNVEV (reference sequence). The CDR3 nucleotides are TGTGCCAGCAGCCCTACAGGGGGCGCTGGGGCCAACGTCCTGACTTTC. It is translated as CASSPTGGAGANVLTF.

The V and J genes are TRBV14 and TRBJ1-2; D gene ambiguous. The length of the CDR3 is 15 residues. V was shortened by 0 bases and J by 2 bases, with 10 bases between the two germline ends. The germline V gene has CDR1 SGHDN and CDR2 FVKESK. CDR3 sequence (DNA): TGTGCCAGCAGCCAAGAGAGTTATTTAAACTATGGCTACACCTTC. It translates to CASSQESYLNYGYTF.

This clone occurred a few times. The J gene is TRBJ2-2, the V gene TRBV28; 9 bases agree with TRBD1. The CDR3 has 15 residues. CDR1 and CDR2 from the germline V gene are MDHEN and SYDVKM. With 6 bases clipped from V and 4 bases from J, the junction kept 6 bases outside the gene matches. The CDR3 region has the DNA TGTGCCAGCAGGTCACAGGGGGCAGGCACCGGGGAGCTGTTTTTT. Its protein product is CASRSQGAGTGELFF.

The chain combines TRBV19 with TRBJ1-4; 7 bases map to TRBD1. The CDR3 sequence is 14 residues long. Germline lookup yields CDR1 LNHDA and CDR2 SQIVND (reference sequence). Trimming took 6 bases from V and 3 from J; bases not matched to a gene: 4. The DNA for the CDR3 is TGTGCCAGTAGGCCGACAGGGCCTAATGAAAAACTGTTTTTT. Amino acid sequence: CASRPTGPNEKLFF.

This sequence joins TRBV7-3 and TRBJ2-1, with 12 bases aligning to TRBD2. The J segment lost 4 bases and the V segment lost 2 bases, leaving 6 bases of the junction unmatched. Germline CDR1 reads SGHTA; CDR2 reads FQGTGA. CDR3 length equals 17 residues. The CDR3 DNA follows: TGTGCCAGCAGCTTAGAGGCTAGCGGGAGGGGATACAATGAGCAGTTCTTC. Translation gives CASSLEASGRGYNEQFF.

This clone was counted at least ten times. The chain links TRBV5-6 to TRBJ2-1, with D uncertain. The CDR3 is 14 residues long. Deletions cut 0 bases from V and 3 bases from J, with 7 bases between. Germline loops: CDR1 SGHDT, CDR2 YYEEEE. CDR3 nucleotides: TGTGCCAGCAGCTTGGGGGCCCTCTACAATGAGCAGTTCTTC. It encodes CASSLGALYNEQFF.

This sequence joins TRBV30 and TRBJ2-7, with 8 bases that match TRBD1. The CDR3 has 12 residues. Germline values: CDR1 GTSNPN, CDR2 SVGIG (reference sequence). With 7 bases clipped from V and 4 bases from J, the junction kept 6 bases outside the gene matches. CDR3: CAYWTGSYEQYF. The CDR3 DNA reads TGTGCCTATTGGACAGGGTCGTACGAGCAGTACTTC.

This clone was seen only a few times. The gene calls are TRBV6-2 or TRBV6-3 and TRBJ1-5; D is ambiguous. CDR3 length: 13 amino acids. V gave up 0 bases and J gave up 11 bases, with 11 bases separating them. The V gene's germline CDR1 is MNHEY and CDR2 SVGEGT. This CDR3 reads CASSYSMPPAQHF. The CDR3 DNA follows: TGTGCCAGCAGTTACTCGATGCCCCCAGCCCAGCATTTT.

On this clone: Other DNA sequences in the same sample also yield this CDR3. This sequence joins TRBV18 and TRBJ2-7; 7 nucleotides agree with TRBD1. Germline values: CDR1 KGHSH, CDR2 LQKENI. This CDR3 has 13 residues. V shed 6 bases and J 5 bases; nucleotides not matched to a gene: 7. In DNA, the CDR3 is TGTGCCAGCTCTCCCGACAGGGCTCACGAGCAGTACTTC. Translation: CASSPDRAHEQYF.

The V and J genes are TRBV10-1 and TRBJ2-1, with D possibly matching TRBD2 (6 bases). CDR3 length: 15 residues. Germline values: CDR1 WNHNN, CDR2 SYGVQD (reference sequence). Trimming took 4 bases from V and 7 from J, leaving 17 bases between them. In nucleotides, the CDR3 is TGCGCCAGCAGTGGTCTAACCAGCGGGCATAATGAGCAGTTCTTC. Translated, it gives CASSGLTSGHNEQFF.

The table lists this clone with a few counts. V gene TRBV13 combines with J gene TRBJ1-1; D might be TRBD1 (6 bases). CDR1 and CDR2 (germline): PRHDT, FYEKMQ (reference sequence). CDR3 length: 13 amino acids. V lost 4 bases and J 7 bases, leaving 13 bases between the germline ends. The CDR3 reads CASSSGGQSEAFF. DNA of the CDR3: TGTGCCAGCAGCTCCGGAGGACAGAGTGAAGCTTTCTTT.

J is TRBJ2-5 and V is TRBV28, with 10 bases matching TRBD1. CDR1 MDHEN and CDR2 SYDVKM come from the germline V gene. This CDR3 has 14 residues. Germline trimming cut 5 bases from V and 5 bases from J; bases unmatched to any gene: 5. CDR3 nucleotides: TGTGCCAGCAGTACCGGGACAGGGGTGGAGACCCAGTACTTC. It specifies CASSTGTGVETQYF.